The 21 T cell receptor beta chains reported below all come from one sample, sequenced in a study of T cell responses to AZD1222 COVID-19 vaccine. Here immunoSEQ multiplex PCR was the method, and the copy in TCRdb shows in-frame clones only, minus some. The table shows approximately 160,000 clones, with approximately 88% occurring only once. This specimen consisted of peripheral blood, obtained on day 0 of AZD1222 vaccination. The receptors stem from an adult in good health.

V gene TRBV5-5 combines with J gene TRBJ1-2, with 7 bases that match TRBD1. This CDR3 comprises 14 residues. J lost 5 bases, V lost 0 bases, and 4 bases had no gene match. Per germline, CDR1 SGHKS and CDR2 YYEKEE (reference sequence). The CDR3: CASSLEDRLYGYTF. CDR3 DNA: TGTGCCAGCAGCTTGGAGGACAGGTTATATGGCTACACCTTC.

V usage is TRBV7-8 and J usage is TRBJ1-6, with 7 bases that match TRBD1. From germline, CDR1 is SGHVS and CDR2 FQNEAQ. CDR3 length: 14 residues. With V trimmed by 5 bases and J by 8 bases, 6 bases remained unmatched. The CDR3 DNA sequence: TGTGCCAGCAGCCACCGGGACAGAGATTCACCCCTCCACTTT. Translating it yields CASSHRDRDSPLHF.

The CDR3 sequence: CASSVRGANEKLFF. The CDR3 coding sequence is TGTGCCAGTTCGGTACGGGGAGCTAATGAAAAACTGTTTTTT. The V and J genes are TRBV6-5 and TRBJ1-4; D gene unclear. Germline V gene sequence: CDR1 MNHEY, CDR2 SVGAGI. Trimming stripped 9 bases from V and 3 bases from J, with 14 bases between. The CDR3 length is 14 residues.

The CDR3 reads CASSPVDRDSDTQYF. CDR3 nucleotides: TGTGCCAGCAGCCCTGTGGACAGGGATTCAGATACGCAGTATTTT. The chain couples TRBV28 to TRBJ2-3, with 8 bases fitting TRBD1. With V trimmed by 6 bases and J by 4 bases, 9 bases remained unmatched. CDR1 and CDR2 (germline): MDHEN, SYDVKM. There are 15 residues in the CDR3. The variable domain in full, with the rest retrieved from reference TRBV28 and TRBJ2-3, is DVKVTQSSRYLVKRTGEKVFLECVQDMDHENMFWYRQDPGLGLRLIYFSYDVKMKEKGDIPEGYSVSREKKERFSLILESASTNQTSMYLCASSPVDRDSDTQYFGPGTRLTVL.

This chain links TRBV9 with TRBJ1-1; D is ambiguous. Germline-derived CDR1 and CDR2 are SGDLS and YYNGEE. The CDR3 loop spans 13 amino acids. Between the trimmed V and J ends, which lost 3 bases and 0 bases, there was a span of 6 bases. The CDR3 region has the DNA TGTGCCAGCAGCGCCACAGTGAACACTGAAGCTTTCTTT. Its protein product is CASSATVNTEAFF.

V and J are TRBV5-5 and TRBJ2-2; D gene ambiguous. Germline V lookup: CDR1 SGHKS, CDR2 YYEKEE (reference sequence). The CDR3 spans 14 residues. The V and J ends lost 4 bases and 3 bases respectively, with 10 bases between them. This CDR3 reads CASSRDLHTGELFF. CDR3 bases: TGTGCCAGCAGCCGTGACCTCCACACCGGGGAGCTGTTTTTT. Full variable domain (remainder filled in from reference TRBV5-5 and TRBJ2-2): DAGVTQSPTHLIKTRGQQVTLRCSPISGHKSVSWYQQVLGQGPQFIFQYYEKEERGRGNFPDRFSARQFPNYSSELNVNALLLGDSALYLCASSRDLHTGELFFGEGSRLTVL.

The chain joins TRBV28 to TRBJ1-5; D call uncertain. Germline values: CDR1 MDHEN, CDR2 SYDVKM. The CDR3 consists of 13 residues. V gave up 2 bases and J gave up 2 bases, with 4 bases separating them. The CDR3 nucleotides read TGTGCCAGCAGTTTAACGGGCAATCAGCCCCAGCATTTT. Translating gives CASSLTGNQPQHF.

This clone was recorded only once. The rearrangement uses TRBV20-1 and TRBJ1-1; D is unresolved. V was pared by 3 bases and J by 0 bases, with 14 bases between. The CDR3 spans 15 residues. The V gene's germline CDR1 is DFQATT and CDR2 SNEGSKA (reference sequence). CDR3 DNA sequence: TGCAGTGCTAGTGCCCCTAGCCCCATGAACACTGAAGCTTTCTTT. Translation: CSASAPSPMNTEAFF.

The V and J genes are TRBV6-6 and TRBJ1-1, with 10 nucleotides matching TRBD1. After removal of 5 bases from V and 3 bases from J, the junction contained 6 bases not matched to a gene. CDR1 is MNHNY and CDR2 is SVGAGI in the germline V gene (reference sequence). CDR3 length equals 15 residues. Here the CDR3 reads CASSQTGGRYTEAFF. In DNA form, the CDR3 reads TGTGCCAGCAGTCAGACAGGGGGCAGGTACACTGAAGCTTTCTTT.

The CDR3 region is CASSLTSGTGGKQYF. The CDR3 DNA reads TGTGCCAGCAGCCTTACTAGCGGGACAGGTGGAAAGCAGTACTTC. The chain recombines TRBV7-9 with TRBJ2-7; 10 bases line up with TRBD2. The CDR3 has 15 amino acids. CDR1 is SEHNR and CDR2 is FQNEAQ in the germline V gene (reference sequence). With V trimmed by 5 bases and J by 8 bases, 12 bases remained unmatched.

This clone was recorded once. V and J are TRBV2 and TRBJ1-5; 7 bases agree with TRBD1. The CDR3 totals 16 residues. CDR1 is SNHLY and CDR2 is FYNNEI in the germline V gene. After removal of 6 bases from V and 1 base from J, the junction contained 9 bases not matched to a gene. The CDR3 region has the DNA TGTGCCAGCAGGAATGGGGCAGGGGGGAGCAATCAGCCCCAGCATTTT. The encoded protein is CASRNGAGGSNQPQHF. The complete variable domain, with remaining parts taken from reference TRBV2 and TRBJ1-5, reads EPEVTQTPSHQVTQMGQEVILRCVPISNHLYFYWYRQILGQKVEFLVSFYNNEISEKSEIFDDQFSVERPDGSNFTLKIRSTKLEDSAMYFCASRNGAGGSNQPQHFGDGTRLSIL.

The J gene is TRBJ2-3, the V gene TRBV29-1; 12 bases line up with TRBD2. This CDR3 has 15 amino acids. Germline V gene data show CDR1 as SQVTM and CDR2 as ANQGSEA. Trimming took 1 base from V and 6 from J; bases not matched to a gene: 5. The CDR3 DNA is TGCAGCGTTGAAGGTACTAGCGGGAGGATGGATACGCAGTATTTT. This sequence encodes CSVEGTSGRMDTQYF.

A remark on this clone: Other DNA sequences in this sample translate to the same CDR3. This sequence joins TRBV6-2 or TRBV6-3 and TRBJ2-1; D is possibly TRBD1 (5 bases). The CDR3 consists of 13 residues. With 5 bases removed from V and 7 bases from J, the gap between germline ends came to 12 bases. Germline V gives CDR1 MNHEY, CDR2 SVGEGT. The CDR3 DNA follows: TGTGCCAGCAGTCTGGGCAGGGTGAATGAGCAGTTCTTC. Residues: CASSLGRVNEQFF.

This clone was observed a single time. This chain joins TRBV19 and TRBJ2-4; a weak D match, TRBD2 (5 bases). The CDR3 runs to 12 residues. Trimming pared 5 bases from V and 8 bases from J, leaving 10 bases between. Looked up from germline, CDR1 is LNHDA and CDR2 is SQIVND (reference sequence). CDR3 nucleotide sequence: TGTGCCAGTAGTTCTAAGGGAGACATTCAGTACTTC. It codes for CASSSKGDIQYF.

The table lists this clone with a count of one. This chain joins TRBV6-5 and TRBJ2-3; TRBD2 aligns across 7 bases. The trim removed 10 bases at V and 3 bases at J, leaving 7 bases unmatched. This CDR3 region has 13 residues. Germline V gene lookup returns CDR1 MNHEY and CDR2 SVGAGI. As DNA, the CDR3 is TGTGCCACAGAACCGGGGGGTACAGATACGCAGTATTTT. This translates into CATEPGGTDTQYF.

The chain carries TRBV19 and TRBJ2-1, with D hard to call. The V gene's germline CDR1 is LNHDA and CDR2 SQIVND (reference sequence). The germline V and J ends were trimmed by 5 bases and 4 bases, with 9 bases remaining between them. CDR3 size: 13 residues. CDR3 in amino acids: CASSADGYNEQFF. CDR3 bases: TGTGCCAGTAGTGCGGACGGTTACAATGAGCAGTTCTTC.

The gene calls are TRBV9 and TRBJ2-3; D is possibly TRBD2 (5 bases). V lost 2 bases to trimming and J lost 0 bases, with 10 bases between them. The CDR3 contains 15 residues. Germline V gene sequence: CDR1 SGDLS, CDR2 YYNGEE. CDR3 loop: CASSVIPSSTDTQYF. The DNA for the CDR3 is TGTGCCAGCAGCGTCATCCCTAGCAGCACAGATACGCAGTATTTT.

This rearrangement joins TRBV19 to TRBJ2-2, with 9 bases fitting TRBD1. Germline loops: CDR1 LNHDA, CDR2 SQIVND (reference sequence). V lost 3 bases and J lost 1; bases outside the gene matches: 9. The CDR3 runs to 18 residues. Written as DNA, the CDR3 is TGTGCCAGTAGTATTCCCGCTCCGGGACAGGGGAACACCGGGGAGCTGTTTTTT. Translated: CASSIPAPGQGNTGELFF.

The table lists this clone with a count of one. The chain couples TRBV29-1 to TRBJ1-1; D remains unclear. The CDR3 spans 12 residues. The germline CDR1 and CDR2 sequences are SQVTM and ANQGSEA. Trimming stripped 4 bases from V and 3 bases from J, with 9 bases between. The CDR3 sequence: CSVVRQHTEAFF. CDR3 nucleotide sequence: TGCAGCGTTGTGAGGCAGCACACTGAAGCTTTCTTT. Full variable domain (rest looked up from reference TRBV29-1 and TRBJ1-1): SAVISQKPSRDICQRGTSLTIQCQVDSQVTMMFWYRQQPGQSLTLIATANQGSEATYESGFVIDKFPISRPNLTFSTLTVSNMSPEDSSIYLCSVVRQHTEAFFGQGTRLTVV.

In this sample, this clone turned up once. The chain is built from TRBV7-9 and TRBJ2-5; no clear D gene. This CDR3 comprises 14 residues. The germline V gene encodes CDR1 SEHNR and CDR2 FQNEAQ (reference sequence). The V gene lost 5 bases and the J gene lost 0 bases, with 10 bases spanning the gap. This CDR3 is CASSDRAYQETQYF. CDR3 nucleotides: TGTGCCAGCAGCGACCGGGCGTACCAAGAGACCCAGTACTTC.

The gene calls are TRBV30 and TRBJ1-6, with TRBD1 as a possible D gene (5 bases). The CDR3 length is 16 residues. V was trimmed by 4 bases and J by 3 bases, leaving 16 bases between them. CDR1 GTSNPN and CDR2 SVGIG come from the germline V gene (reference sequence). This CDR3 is CAWTSGTALYNSPLHF. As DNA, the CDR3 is TGTGCCTGGACGAGTGGGACGGCCCTCTATAATTCACCCCTCCACTTT.